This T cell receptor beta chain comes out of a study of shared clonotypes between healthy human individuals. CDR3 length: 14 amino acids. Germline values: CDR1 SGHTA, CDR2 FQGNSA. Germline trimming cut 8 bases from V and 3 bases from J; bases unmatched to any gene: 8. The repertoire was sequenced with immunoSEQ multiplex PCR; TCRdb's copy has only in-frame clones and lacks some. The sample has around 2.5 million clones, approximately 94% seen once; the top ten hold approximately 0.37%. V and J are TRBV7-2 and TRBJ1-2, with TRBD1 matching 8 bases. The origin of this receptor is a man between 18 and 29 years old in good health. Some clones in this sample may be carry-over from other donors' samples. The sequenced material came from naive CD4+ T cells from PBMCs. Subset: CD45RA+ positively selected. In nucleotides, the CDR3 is TGTGCCAGCGTACAAAAGGGACAGGACTATGGCTACACCTTC. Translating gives CASVQKGQDYGYTF.